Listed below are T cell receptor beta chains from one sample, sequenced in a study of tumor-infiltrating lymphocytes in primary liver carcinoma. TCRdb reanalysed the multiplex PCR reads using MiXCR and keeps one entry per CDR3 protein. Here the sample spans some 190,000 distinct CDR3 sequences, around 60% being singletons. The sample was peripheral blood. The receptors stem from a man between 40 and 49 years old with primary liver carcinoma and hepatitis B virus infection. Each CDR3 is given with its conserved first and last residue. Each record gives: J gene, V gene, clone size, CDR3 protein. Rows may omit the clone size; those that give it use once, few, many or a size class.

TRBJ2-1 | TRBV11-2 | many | CAGGKSTISEQFF
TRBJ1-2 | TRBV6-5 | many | CASSYEGYGGYTF
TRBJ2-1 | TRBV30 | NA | CAWRLVGIDQFF
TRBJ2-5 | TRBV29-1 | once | CSVEDWRAGGETQYF
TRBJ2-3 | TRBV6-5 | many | CASSPSAGGQYF
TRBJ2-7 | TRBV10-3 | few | CAISASGYSYEQYF
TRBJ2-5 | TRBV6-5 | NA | CASSYLGTKFQETQYF
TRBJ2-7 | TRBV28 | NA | CASSLMFGEQCF
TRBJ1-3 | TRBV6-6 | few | CASSPGQGYSGNTIYF
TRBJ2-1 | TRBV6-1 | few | CASSEGGGSYNEQFF
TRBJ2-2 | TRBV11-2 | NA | CASSLETAGSCFF
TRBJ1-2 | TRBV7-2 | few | CASSSTQGEGYGYTF
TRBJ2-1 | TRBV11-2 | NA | CASSKSYAGTPYNEQFF
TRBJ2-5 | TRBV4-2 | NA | CASSQGLADWYF
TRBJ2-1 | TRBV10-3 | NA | CAISEEQYNEQFF
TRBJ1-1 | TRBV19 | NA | CASRKRENTEAFF
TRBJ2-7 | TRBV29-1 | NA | CSVKTSASYEQYF
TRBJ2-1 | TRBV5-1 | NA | CASSNPGQATREQFF
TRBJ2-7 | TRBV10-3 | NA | CAIRAAGSGNYEQYF
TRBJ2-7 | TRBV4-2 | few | CASSQDWSQGGGEQYF
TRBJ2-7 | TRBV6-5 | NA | CASSYSSLTYEQYF
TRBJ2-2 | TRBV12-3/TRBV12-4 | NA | CASRTSWIGELSF
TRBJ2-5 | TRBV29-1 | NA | CNVQREGGEIQYF
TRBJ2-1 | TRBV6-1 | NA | CASSADSGYYNEQFF
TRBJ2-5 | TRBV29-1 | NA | CSVDDRMTQETQYF
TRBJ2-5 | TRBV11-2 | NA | CASSLDLKKEAQYF
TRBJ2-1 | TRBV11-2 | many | CASSLTPGTSGRSSYNEQFF
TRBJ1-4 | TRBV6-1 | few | CASSESLPGVREKLFF
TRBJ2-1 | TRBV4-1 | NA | CASSLPYVSGSRNEQFF
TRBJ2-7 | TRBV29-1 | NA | CSVERGQGGELYF
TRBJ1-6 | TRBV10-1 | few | CASRSGSNSPLHF
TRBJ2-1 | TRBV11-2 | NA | CASGLQAGVGDEQFF